The T cell receptor (beta chain) under discussion was sequenced for a study of blood T cell repertoires in COVID-19. Germline values: CDR1 SGHTA, CDR2 FQGNSA. This CDR3 spans 14 amino acids. The ends were cut back, 4 bases at V and 0 bases at J, with 7 bases in the middle. As processed by the authors: Amplification of reference gene primers was used by the study to estimate nucleated cell counts. Here immunoSEQ multiplex PCR was the method, and the copy in TCRdb shows in-frame clones only, minus some. D and trimming come from the DNA, and the V and J calls and clone size come from that table. The table includes 70,000 to 90,000 clones, around 89% detected once. Study members were between about 18 and 90 years old and lived in roughly 24 US regions. Self-reported history from a screening survey and questionnaire set each donor's cohort.

The chain links TRBV7-2 to TRBJ1-5; D is undetermined. The source of this sequence is a woman between 45 and 65 years old with acute COVID-19. Sequencing input: PBMCs or T cells enriched from blood (not recorded which). The CDR3 DNA reads TGTGCCAGCAGCTATTATTATAGCAATCAGCCCCAGCATTTT. Protein product: CASSYYYSNQPQHF.